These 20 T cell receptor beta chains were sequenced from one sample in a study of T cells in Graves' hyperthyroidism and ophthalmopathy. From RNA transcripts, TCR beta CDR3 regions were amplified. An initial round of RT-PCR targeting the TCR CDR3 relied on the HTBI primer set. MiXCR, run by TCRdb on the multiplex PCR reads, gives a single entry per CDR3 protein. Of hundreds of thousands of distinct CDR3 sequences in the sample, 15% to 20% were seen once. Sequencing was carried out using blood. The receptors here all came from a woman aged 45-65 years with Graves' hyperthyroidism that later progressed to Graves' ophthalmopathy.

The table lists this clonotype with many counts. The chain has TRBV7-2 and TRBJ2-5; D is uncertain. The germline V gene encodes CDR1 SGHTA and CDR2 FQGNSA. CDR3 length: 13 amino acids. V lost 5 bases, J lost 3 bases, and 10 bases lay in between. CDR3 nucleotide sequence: TGTGCCAGCAGCGCTACCCGGGAAGAGACCCAGTACTTC. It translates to CASSATREETQYF.

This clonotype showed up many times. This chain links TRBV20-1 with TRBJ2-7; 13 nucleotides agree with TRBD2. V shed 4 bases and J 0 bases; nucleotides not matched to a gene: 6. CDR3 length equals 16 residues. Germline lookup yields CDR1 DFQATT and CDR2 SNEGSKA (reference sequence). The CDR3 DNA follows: TGCAGTGCTACCGGGACTAGCGGGGTCAACTCCTACGAGCAGTACTTC. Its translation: CSATGTSGVNSYEQYF.

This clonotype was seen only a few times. For the CDR3, the DNA is TGTGCCAGCAGTGAATACCAAGGGGTTGGCTACACCTTC. Protein sequence: CASSEYQGVGYTF. J is TRBJ1-2 and V is TRBV25-1; D is perhaps TRBD1 (5 bases). Trimming shortened V by 0 bases and J by 7 bases, and 9 bases separated the two germline ends. The V gene's germline CDR1 is MGHDK and CDR2 SYGVNS. This CDR3 comprises 13 residues.

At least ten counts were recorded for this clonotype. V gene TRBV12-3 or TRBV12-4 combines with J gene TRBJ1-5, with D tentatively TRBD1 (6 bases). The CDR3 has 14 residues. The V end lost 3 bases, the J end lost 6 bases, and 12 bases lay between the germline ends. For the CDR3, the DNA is TGTGCCAGCAGTTTCGACGGCAGGGGTCAGCCCCAGCATTTT. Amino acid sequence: CASSFDGRGQPQHF.

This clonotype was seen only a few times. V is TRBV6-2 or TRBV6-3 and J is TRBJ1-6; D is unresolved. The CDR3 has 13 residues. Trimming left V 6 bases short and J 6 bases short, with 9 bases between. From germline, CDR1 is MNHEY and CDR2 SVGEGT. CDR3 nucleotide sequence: TGTGCCAGCAGCAACGACCTTAATTCACCCCTCCACTTT. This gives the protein CASSNDLNSPLHF.

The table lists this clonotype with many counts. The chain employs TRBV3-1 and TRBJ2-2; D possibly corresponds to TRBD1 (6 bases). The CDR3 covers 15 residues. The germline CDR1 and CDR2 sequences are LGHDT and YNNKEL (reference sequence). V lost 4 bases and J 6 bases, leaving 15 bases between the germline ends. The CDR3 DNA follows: TGTGCCAGCAGCCTCAGGGGCAGGGGACCCGGGGAGCTGTTTTTT. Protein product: CASSLRGRGPGELFF.

In DNA form, the CDR3 reads TGTGCCAGCAGCCAGGGATGGGCGGGCTCCTACGAGCAGTACTTC. As protein: CASSQGWAGSYEQYF. This chain connects TRBV7-8 to TRBJ2-7, with D perhaps TRBD1 or TRBD2 (5 bases each). This CDR3 has 15 amino acids. The V gene lost 5 bases and the J gene lost 0 bases, with 14 bases spanning the gap. The germline V gene has CDR1 SGHVS and CDR2 FQNEAQ.

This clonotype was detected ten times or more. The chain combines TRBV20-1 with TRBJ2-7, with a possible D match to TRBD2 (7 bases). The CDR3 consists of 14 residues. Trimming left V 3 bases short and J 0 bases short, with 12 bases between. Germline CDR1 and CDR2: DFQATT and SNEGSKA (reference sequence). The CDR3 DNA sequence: TGCAGTGCTAGTGTAGGGGGGGCCTCCTACGAGCAGTACTTC. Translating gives CSASVGGASYEQYF.

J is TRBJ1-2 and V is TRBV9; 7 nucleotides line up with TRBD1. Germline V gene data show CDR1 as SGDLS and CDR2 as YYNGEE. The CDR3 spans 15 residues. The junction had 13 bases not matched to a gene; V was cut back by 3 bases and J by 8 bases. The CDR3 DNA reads TGTGCCAGCAGCGGGATCGCGTTGGGACAGAGGGGCTACACCTTC. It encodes CASSGIALGQRGYTF.

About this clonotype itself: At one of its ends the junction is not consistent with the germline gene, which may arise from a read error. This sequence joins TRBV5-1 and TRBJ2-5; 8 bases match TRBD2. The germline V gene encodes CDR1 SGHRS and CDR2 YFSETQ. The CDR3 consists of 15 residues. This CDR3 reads CASSFQLAVQGTQYF. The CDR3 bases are TGCGCCAGCAGCTTCCAACTAGCGGTCCAAGGGACCCAGTACTTC.

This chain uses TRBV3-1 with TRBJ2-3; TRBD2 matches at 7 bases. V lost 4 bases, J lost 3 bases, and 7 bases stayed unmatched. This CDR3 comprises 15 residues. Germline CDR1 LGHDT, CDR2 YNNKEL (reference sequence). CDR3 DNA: TGTGCCAGCAGCCCACTAGTGGGGGGGACAGATACGCAGTATTTT. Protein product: CASSPLVGGTDTQYF.

The CDR3 nucleotides read TGTGCCAGCAGCGTAGCCCGGGACGGAGGACGTGGCTACACCTTC. This codes for CASSVARDGGRGYTF. This chain uses TRBV9 with TRBJ1-2; possible D gene TRBD1, 5 bases. CDR3 length: 15 residues. Germline CDR1 and CDR2: SGDLS and YYNGEE. V gave up 0 bases and J gave up 7 bases, with 16 bases separating them.

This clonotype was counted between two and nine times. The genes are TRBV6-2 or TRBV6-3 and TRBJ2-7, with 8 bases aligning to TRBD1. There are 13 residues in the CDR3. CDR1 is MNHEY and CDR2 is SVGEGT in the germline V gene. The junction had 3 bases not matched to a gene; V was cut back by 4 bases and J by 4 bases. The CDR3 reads CASSFRGLYEQYF. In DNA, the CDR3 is TGTGCCAGCAGTTTCAGGGGGCTGTACGAGCAGTACTTC.

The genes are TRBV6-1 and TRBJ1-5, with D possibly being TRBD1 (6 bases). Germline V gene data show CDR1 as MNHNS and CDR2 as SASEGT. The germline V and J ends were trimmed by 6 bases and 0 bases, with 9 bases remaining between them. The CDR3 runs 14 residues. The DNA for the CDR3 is TGTGCCAGCAGAGGGGACACTAGCAATCAGCCCCAGCATTTT. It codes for CASRGDTSNQPQHF.

CDR3: CASSHRDSNSYNEQFF. Here the CDR3 DNA reads TGTGCCAGCAGCCACCGGGACTCCAACTCCTACAATGAGCAGTTCTTC. V gene TRBV9 combines with J gene TRBJ2-1, with D maybe TRBD2 (6 bases). CDR3 length: 16 residues. The germline gives CDR1 SGDLS, CDR2 YYNGEE. Trimming removed 4 bases from V and 0 bases from J, with 14 bases in between.

For the CDR3, the DNA is TGTGCCAGCAGTTTAAGGGGGGACGGGGAAAAACTGTTTTTT. Its protein is CASSLRGDGEKLFF. The chain links TRBV12-3 or TRBV12-4 to TRBJ1-4, with a tentative D call TRBD1 (6 bases). This CDR3 is 14 amino acids long. V dropped 2 bases and J dropped 8 bases, with 12 bases sitting between them.

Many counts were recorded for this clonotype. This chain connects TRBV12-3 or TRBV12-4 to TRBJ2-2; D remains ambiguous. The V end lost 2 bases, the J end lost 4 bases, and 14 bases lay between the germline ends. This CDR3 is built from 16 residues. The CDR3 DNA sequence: TGTGCCAGCAGTTTAACAGACCTCCGTGGCACCGGGGAGCTGTTTTTT. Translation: CASSLTDLRGTGELFF.

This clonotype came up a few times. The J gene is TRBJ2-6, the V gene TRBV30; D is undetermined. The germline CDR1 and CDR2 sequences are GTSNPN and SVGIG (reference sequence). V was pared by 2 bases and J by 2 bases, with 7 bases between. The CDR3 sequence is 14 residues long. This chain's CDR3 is CAWSKVAGANVLTF. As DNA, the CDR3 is TGTGCCTGGAGTAAGGTGGCTGGGGCCAACGTCCTGACTTTC.

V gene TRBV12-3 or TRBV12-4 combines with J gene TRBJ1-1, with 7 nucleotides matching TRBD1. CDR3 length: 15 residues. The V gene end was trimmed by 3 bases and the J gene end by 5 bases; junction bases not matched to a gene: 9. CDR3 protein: CASSLSPAGGTEAFF. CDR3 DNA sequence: TGTGCCAGCAGTTTGAGTCCCGCAGGGGGGACTGAAGCTTTCTTT.

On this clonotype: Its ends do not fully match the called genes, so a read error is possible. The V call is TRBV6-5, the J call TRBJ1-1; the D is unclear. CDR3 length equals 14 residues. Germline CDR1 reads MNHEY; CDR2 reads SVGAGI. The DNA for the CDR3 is TGTGCCAGCAATTACGCAGGTAGGAACACTGAAGCTTTCTTT. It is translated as CASNYAGRNTEAFF.